The clone carrying this TCR beta chain was recorded many times. As yet, its antigen is unknown. Unique molecular identifiers featured in how the TCRbeta library was prepared. MiXCR, run by TCRdb on the PCR reads, gives a single entry per CDR3 protein. The data contain roughly 160,000 distinct CDR3 sequences, 11% of them singletons. Per germline, CDR1 ENHRY and CDR2 SYGVKD. The ends were cut back, 10 bases at V and 6 bases at J, with 22 bases in the middle. This CDR3 comprises 14 residues. This sample was taken from a study of T-cell reconstitution after alpha-beta-depleted transplantation in children. Study-level findings and limits: When one year had passed after transplant, most T-cell counts and diversity came from newly produced T cells.

The sequencing used PBMCs, collected before TCRalphabeta/CD19-depleted stem cell transplant. The clonotype was recovered from a boy between 2 and 10 years old with acute myeloid leukemia, due to receive a stem cell transplant. The chain uses TRBV10-3 and TRBJ2-7; D ambiguous. The CDR3 protein is CATSRQGFRGEQYF. Here the CDR3 DNA reads TGTGCCACATCCCGCCAAGGGTTCCGTGGCGAGCAGTACTTC.